This is a list of T cell receptor beta chains from one sample in a study of early T cells in non-severe SARS-CoV-2 infection. One entry per CDR3 protein results from TCRdb running MiXCR on the 5' RACE reads. The sample has about 52,000 distinct CDR3 sequences, just over 8% seen once. What was sequenced was whole blood. Receptors originate from an adult who was a healthcare worker with PCR-confirmed SARS-CoV-2 infection or an uninfected control (not recorded which). Both conserved end residues are part of each CDR3. D genes are given only for firm matches. Not all rows give a size; the values are once, few, many and, for expanded clones, a class.

CDR3 protein | CDR3 DNA | V gene | D gene | clone size | J gene | CDR3 length
CASSSGRDRVKSYEQYF | TGCGCCAGCAGCTCCGGCCGGGACAGGGTGAAGTCCTACGAGCAGTACTTC | TRBV5-1 | TRBD1 | few | TRBJ2-7 | 17
CASSDTGMKETQYF | TGCGCCAGCAGTGACACGGGGATGAAGGAGACCCAGTACTTC | TRBV10-2 | - | - | TRBJ2-5 | 14
CASSLKDRGGGYTF | TGTGCCAGCAGCCTGAAGGACAGGGGAGGAGGCTACACCTTC | TRBV5-4 | TRBD1 | many | TRBJ1-2 | 14
CSVEAGDRSSYNEQFF | TGCAGCGTTGAAGCGGGGGACAGGAGCTCCTACAATGAGCAGTTCTTC | TRBV29-1 | TRBD1 | many | TRBJ2-1 | 16
CTSSFDIGWRTGRFSGNTIYF | TGTACCAGCAGCTTTGACATCGGCTGGCGGACAGGGCGCTTCTCTGGAAACACCATATATTTT | TRBV7-9 | TRBD1 | - | TRBJ1-3 | 21
CASKTEQGAEAFF | TGTGCCAGCAAGACGGAACAGGGCGCTGAAGCTTTCTTT | TRBV2 | - | many | TRBJ1-1 | 13
CSVATGRHTEAFF | TGCAGCGTAGCGACAGGGCGGCACACTGAAGCTTTCTTT | TRBV29-1 | TRBD1 | - | TRBJ1-1 | 13
CASSVTGYQETQYF | TGTGCCAGCAGCGTGACAGGGTATCAAGAGACCCAGTACTTC | TRBV5-5 | TRBD1 | many | TRBJ2-5 | 14
CASSIPGIYTEAFF | TGTGCCAGTAGTATCCCGGGTATCTACACTGAAGCTTTCTTT | TRBV19 | - | few | TRBJ1-1 | 14
CSVKTQTQYF | TGCAGCGTTAAGACCCAGACCCAGTACTTC | TRBV29-1 | - | once | TRBJ2-5 | 10
CASSPGPTVVDTQYF | TGTGCCAGCAGCCCGGGACCCACGGTTGTTGATACGCAGTATTTT | TRBV12-3/TRBV12-4 | - | many | TRBJ2-3 | 15
CSAILANYGYTF | TGCAGCGCGATACTAGCTAACTATGGCTACACCTTC | TRBV29-1 | - | many | TRBJ1-2 | 12
CASSMGRGYTF | TGTGCCAGTAGTATGGGGCGCGGCTACACCTTC | TRBV19 | - | - | TRBJ1-2 | 11
CASSPKGTGKETQYF | TGTGCCAGCTCACCTAAGGGGACAGGGAAAGAGACCCAGTACTTC | TRBV18 | TRBD1 | once | TRBJ2-5 | 15
CASSPQVSSYEQYF | TGTGCCAGCAGCCCACAGGTTAGCTCCTACGAGCAGTACTTC | TRBV9 | - | once | TRBJ2-7 | 14
CSAPFTGATEAFF | TGCAGTGCGCCATTCACAGGGGCCACTGAAGCTTTCTTT | TRBV20-1 | TRBD1 | few | TRBJ1-1 | 13
CASSQEVANTEAFF | TGCGCCAGCAGCCAAGAAGTAGCGAACACTGAAGCTTTCTTT | TRBV4-3 | - | many | TRBJ1-1 | 14
CASSYDRDYEQYF | TGTGCCAGCAGTTATGACAGGGATTACGAGCAGTACTTC | TRBV6-6 | TRBD1 | - | TRBJ2-7 | 13
CASSERTGNLQETQYF | TGTGCCAGCAGTGAAAGAACGGGAAACCTCCAAGAGACCCAGTACTTC | TRBV2 | - | many | TRBJ2-5 | 16
CASSFSVQETQYF | TGTGCCAGCAGTTTTTCCGTTCAAGAGACCCAGTACTTC | TRBV12-3/TRBV12-4 | - | many | TRBJ2-5 | 13
CASSRQGTYNSPLHF | TGTGCCAGCAGCAGACAGGGGACCTATAATTCACCCCTCCACTTT | TRBV27 | TRBD1 | many | TRBJ1-6 | 15
CASSQATGESNQPQHF | TGCGCCAGCAGCCAAGCGACAGGGGAAAGCAATCAGCCCCAGCATTTT | TRBV4-1 | TRBD1 | few | TRBJ1-5 | 16
CASSPGFLSGNTIYF | TGTGCCAGCAGCCCAGGGTTTCTTTCTGGAAACACCATATATTTT | TRBV5-6 | - | few | TRBJ1-3 | 15
CSVEDPGRGYEQYF | TGCAGCGTTGAAGATCCGGGCAGGGGCTACGAGCAGTACTTC | TRBV29-1 | - | few | TRBJ2-7 | 14
CSVAFQGGGYTF | TGCAGCGTTGCGTTCCAGGGAGGTGGCTACACCTTC | TRBV29-1 | - | many | TRBJ1-2 | 12
CASSLYPQGIGGDTQYF | TGTGCCAGCAGTTTGTACCCCCAGGGAATTGGAGGAGATACGCAGTATTTT | TRBV27 | - | - | TRBJ2-3 | 17
CSVEPGPPSEEQYF | TGCAGCGTTGAACCGGGGCCCCCTTCGGAAGAGCAGTACTTC | TRBV29-1 | - | many | TRBJ2-7 | 14
CASGRYEDTQYF | TGTGCCTCAGGACGGTACGAAGATACGCAGTATTTT | TRBV5-6 | - | few | TRBJ2-3 | 12
CASSALATGSYEQYF | TGTGCCAGCAGCGCACTAGCGACCGGCTCCTACGAGCAGTACTTC | TRBV5-5 | TRBD2 | - | TRBJ2-7 | 15
CASSPKAGEQYF | TGCGCCAGCAGCCCAAAAGCGGGCGAGCAGTACTTC | TRBV5-1 | - | many | TRBJ2-7 | 12
CASSRGTGGVYGYTF | TGTGCCAGCAGCCGAGGGACAGGGGGTGTGTATGGCTACACCTTC | TRBV7-3 | TRBD1 | many | TRBJ1-2 | 15
CASSGRGRYEQYF | TGTGCCAGCAGCGGCAGGGGGCGGTACGAGCAGTACTTC | TRBV28 | TRBD1 | few | TRBJ2-7 | 13
CASSEALLGKLFF | TGTGCCAGCAGTGAAGCGCTTCTGGGGAAACTGTTTTTT | TRBV6-1 | - | many | TRBJ1-4 | 13
CASSFSGISTDTQYF | TGTGCCAGCAGCTTTAGCGGGATTAGCACAGATACGCAGTATTTT | TRBV7-2 | TRBD2 | - | TRBJ2-3 | 15
CSVNPVNTEAFF | TGCAGTGTTAACCCCGTGAACACTGAAGCTTTCTTT | TRBV20-1 | - | many | TRBJ1-1 | 12
CASSLQGTLSYEQYF | TGTGCCAGCAGCTTACAAGGGACTCTCTCCTACGAGCAGTACTTC | TRBV7-2 | - | many | TRBJ2-7 | 15
CASSLFGTPNTEAFF | TGTGCCAGCAGCTTATTTGGGACACCGAACACTGAAGCTTTCTTT | TRBV7-2 | - | many | TRBJ1-1 | 15
CASSPNGLAGNEQFF | TGTGCCAGCTCACCAAACGGGCTAGCGGGGAATGAGCAGTTCTTC | TRBV18 | TRBD2 | - | TRBJ2-1 | 15
CASSRDRGWNSPLHF | TGTGCCAGCAGTCGGGACAGGGGATGGAATTCACCCCTCCACTTT | TRBV6-5 | TRBD1 | many | TRBJ1-6 | 15
CASSPRGCCGYGYTF | TGTGCCAGCAGTCCAAGAGGGTGTTGCGGCTATGGCTACACCTTC | TRBV12-3/TRBV12-4 | - | many | TRBJ1-2 | 15
CASSLLAGHTDTQYF | TGTGCCAGCAGCCTATTAGCGGGACATACAGATACGCAGTATTTT | TRBV5-4 | TRBD2 | - | TRBJ2-3 | 15
CASSLPGIQAFF | TGTGCCAGCAGTTTACCGGGAATACAAGCTTTCTTT | TRBV7-2 | - | - | TRBJ1-1 | 12
CASSLVSGVKTQYF | TGTGCCAGCAGCTTAGTGAGCGGGGTTAAGACCCAGTACTTC | TRBV11-2 | TRBD2 | - | TRBJ2-5 | 14
CATSVTGGEQETQYF | TGTGCCACCAGTGTAACAGGGGGTGAACAAGAGACCCAGTACTTC | TRBV24-1 | TRBD1 | many | TRBJ2-5 | 15
CASSYPGQGLNSPLHF | TGTGCCAGCTCTTACCCGGGACAGGGATTAAATTCACCCCTCCACTTT | TRBV28 | TRBD1 | many | TRBJ1-6 | 16
CSAHSAVRDTLYEQYF | TGCAGTGCCCACTCGGCGGTACGGGATACGTTGTACGAGCAGTACTTC | TRBV20-1 | - | - | TRBJ2-7 | 16
CASSLGGSGRALTDTQYF | TGTGCCAGCAGCTTAGGTGGTAGCGGGAGGGCCCTCACAGATACGCAGTATTTT | TRBV7-8 | TRBD2 | few | TRBJ2-3 | 18
CSARDLRTSSYNEQFF | TGCAGTGCTAGAGATCTAAGGACTAGCTCCTACAATGAGCAGTTCTTC | TRBV20-1 | TRBD2 | - | TRBJ2-1 | 16
CASSPRGGGDSPLHF | TGTGCCAGCAGCCCCCGGGGAGGGGGCGATTCACCCCTCCACTTT | TRBV7-9 | TRBD1 | - | TRBJ1-6 | 15
CSVSGSGNTIYF | TGCAGTGTCTCGGGGTCTGGAAACACCATATATTTT | TRBV20-1 | - | few | TRBJ1-3 | 12
CASSSTGTGNIQYF | TGTGCCAGCAGTTCCACCGGGACAGGGAACATTCAGTACTTC | TRBV28 | TRBD1 | - | TRBJ2-4 | 14
CASSERDRAGNTEAFF | TGTGCCAGCAGTGAAAGGGACAGGGCGGGAAACACTGAAGCTTTCTTT | TRBV25-1 | TRBD1 | - | TRBJ1-1 | 16
CASSQELAGGRQETQYF | TGTGCCAGCAGCCAAGAACTAGCGGGGGGAAGGCAAGAGACCCAGTACTTC | TRBV4-2 | TRBD2 | few | TRBJ2-5 | 17
CASSTHPGRGRGADTQYF | TGTGCCAGTAGTACCCACCCCGGGAGGGGGCGCGGTGCAGATACGCAGTATTTT | TRBV19 | - | - | TRBJ2-3 | 18